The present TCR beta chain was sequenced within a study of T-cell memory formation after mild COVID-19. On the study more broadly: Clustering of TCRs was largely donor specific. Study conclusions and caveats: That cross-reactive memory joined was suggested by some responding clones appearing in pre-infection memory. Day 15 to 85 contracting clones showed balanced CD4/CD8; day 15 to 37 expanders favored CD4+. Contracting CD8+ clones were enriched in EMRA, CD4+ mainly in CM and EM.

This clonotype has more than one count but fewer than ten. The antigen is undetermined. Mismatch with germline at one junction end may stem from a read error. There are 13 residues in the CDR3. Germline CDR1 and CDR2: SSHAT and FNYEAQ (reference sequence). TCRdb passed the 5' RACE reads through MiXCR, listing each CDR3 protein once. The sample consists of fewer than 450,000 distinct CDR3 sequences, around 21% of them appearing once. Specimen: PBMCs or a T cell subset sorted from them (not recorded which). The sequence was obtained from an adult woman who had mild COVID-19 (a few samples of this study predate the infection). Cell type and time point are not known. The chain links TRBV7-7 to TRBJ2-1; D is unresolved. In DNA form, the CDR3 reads TGTGCTAGCAGCCGGACCTGGAATAATGAGCAGTTCTTC. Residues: CASSRTWNNEQFF.